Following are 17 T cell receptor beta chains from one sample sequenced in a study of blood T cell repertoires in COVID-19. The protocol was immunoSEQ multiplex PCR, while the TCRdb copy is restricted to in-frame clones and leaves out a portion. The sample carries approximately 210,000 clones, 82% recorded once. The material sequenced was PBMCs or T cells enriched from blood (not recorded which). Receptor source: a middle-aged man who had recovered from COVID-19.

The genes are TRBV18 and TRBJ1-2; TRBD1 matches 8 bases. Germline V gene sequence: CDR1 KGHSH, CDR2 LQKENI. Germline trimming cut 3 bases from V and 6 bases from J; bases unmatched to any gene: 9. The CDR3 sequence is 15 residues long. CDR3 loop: CASSPSAGGDNGYTF. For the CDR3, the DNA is TGTGCCAGCTCACCCTCCGCAGGGGGCGATAATGGCTACACCTTC.

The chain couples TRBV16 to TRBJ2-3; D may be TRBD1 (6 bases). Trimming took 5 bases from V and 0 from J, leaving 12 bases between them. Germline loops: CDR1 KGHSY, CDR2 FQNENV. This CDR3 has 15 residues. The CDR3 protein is CASSSRGTSTDTQYF. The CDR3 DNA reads TGTGCCAGCAGCTCCAGGGGCACTAGCACAGATACGCAGTATTTT.

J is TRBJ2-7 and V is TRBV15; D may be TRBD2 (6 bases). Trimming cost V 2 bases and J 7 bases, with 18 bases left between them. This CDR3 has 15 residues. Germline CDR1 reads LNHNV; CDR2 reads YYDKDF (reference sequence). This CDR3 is CATSRLRAGSPEQYF. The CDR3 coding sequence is TGTGCCACCAGCAGACTACGAGCGGGTAGTCCGGAGCAGTACTTC.

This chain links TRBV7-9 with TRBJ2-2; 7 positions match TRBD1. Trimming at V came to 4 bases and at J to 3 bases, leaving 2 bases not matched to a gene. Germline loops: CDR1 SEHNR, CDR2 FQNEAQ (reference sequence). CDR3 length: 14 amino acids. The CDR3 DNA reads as TGTGCCAGCAGCTGGGGACAGTACACCGGGGAGCTGTTTTTT. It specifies CASSWGQYTGELFF.

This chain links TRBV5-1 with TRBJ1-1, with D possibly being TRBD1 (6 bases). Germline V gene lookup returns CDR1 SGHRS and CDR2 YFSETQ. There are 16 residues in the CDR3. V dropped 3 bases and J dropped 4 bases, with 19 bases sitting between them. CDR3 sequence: CASSSRGDTRVTEAFF. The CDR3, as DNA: TGCGCCAGCAGCTCACGAGGGGACACTCGGGTCACTGAAGCTTTCTTT.

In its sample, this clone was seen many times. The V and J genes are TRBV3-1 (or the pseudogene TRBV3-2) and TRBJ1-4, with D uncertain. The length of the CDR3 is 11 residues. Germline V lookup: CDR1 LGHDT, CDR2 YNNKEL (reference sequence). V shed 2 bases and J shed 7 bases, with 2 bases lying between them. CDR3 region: CASSQREKLFF. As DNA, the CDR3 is TGTGCCAGCAGCCAACGTGAAAAACTGTTTTTT.

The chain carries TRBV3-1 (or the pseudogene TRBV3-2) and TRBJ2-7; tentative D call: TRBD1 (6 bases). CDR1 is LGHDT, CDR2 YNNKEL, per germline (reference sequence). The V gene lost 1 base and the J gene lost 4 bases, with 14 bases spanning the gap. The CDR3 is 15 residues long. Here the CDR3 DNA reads TGTGCCAGCAGCCAAGTTCCAGGGGTCTTGTACGAGCAGTACTTC. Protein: CASSQVPGVLYEQYF.

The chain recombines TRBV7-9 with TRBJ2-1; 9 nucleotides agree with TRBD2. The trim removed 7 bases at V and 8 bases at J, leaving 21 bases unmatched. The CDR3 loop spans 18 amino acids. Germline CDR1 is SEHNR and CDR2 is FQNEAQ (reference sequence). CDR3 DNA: TGTGCCAGCACCAGACGGGAACGAGCGGGAGGCGGTATCCATGAGCAGTTCTTC. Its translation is CASTRRERAGGGIHEQFF.

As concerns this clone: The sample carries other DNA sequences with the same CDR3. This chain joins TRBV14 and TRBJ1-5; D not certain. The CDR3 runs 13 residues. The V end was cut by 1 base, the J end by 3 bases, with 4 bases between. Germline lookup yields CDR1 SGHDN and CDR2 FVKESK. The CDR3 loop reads CASSQGLNQPQHF. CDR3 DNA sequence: TGTGCCAGCAGCCAAGGACTCAATCAGCCCCAGCATTTT.

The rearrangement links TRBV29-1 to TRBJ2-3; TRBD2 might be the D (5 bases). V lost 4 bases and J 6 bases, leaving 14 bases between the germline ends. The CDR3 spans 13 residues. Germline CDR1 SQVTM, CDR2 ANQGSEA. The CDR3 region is CSVGEIAMDTQYF. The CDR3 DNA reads TGCAGCGTTGGCGAAATAGCGATGGATACGCAGTATTTT.

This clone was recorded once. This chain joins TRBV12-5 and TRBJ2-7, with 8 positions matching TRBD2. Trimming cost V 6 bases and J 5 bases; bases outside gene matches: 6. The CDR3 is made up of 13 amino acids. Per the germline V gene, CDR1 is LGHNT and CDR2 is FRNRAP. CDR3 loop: CASGKSGGDEQYF. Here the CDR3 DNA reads TGTGCTAGTGGGAAGTCCGGGGGGGACGAGCAGTACTTC.

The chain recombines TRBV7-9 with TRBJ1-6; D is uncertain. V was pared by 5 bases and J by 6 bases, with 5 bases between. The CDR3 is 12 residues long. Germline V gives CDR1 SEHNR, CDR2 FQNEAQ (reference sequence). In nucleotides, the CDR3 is TGTGCCAGCAGCCCATCTAATTCACCCCTCCACTTT. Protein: CASSPSNSPLHF.

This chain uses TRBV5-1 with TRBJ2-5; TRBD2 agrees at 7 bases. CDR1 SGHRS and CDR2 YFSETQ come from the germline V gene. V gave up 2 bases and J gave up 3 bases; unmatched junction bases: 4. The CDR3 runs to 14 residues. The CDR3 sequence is CASSLGAGEETQYF. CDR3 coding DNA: TGCGCCAGCAGCTTAGGCGCGGGAGAAGAGACCCAGTACTTC. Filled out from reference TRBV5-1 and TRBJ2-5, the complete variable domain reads KAGVTQTPRYLIKTRGQQVTLSCSPISGHRSVSWYQQTPGQGLQFLFEYFSETQRNKGNFPGRFSGRQFSNSRSEMNVSTLELGDSALYLCASSLGAGEETQYFGPGTRLLVL.

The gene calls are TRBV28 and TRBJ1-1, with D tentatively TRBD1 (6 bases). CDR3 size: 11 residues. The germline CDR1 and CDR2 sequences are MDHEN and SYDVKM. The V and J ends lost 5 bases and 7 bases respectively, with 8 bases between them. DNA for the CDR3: TGTGCCAGCAGTGGACAGAGTGAAGCTTTCTTT. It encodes CASSGQSEAFF.

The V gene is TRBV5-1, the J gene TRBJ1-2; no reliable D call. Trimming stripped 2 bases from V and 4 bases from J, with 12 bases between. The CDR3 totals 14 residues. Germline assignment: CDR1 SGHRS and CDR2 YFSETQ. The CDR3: CASSLVGGSYGYTF. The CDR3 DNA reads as TGCGCCAGCAGCTTAGTAGGAGGGTCCTATGGCTACACCTTC.

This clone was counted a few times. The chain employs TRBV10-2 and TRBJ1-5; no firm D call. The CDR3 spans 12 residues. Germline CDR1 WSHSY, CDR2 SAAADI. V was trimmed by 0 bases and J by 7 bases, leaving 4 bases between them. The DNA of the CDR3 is TGCGCCAGCAGTGAGTCGGGCCAGCCCCAGCATTTT. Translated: CASSESGQPQHF.

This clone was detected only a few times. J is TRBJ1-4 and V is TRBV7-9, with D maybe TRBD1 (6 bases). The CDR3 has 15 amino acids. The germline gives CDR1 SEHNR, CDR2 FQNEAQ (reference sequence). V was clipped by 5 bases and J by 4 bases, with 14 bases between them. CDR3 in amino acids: CASSRNREVNEKLFF. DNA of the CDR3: TGTGCCAGCAGCCGTAACAGGGAAGTTAATGAAAAACTGTTTTTT.